This T cell receptor beta chain was found in a study of T cells in Graves' hyperthyroidism and ophthalmopathy. What was amplified from RNA transcripts were TCR beta CDR3 regions. The TCR CDR3 first-round RT-PCR relied on the HTBI primer set. TCRdb reprocessed the multiplex PCR reads via MiXCR and lists one record per CDR3 protein. In the table there are around 420,000 distinct CDR3 sequences, about 15% of which are singletons. Each diagnosis was grounded in clinical symptoms, serum thyroxine and TRAb, thyroid ultrasound, and orbital computed tomography. The receptor was isolated from a woman between 18 and 29 years old with Graves' hyperthyroidism. The specimen was blood.

This CDR3 is CASSLEPPPRDYEQYF. CDR3 DNA: TGTGCCAGCAGCTTAGAACCTCCCCCCAGAGACTACGAGCAGTACTTC. The chain combines TRBV7-2 with TRBJ2-7; D unresolved. Germline V gene lookup returns CDR1 SGHTA and CDR2 FQGNSA. V lost 1 base and J lost 3, with 16 bases in between. CDR3 length: 16 residues. The complete variable domain, with remaining parts taken from reference TRBV7-2 and TRBJ2-7, reads GAGVSQSPSNKVTEKGKDVELRCDPISGHTALYWYRQSLGQGLEFLIYFQGNSAPDKSGLPSDRFSAERTGGSVSTLTIQRTQQEDSAVYLCASSLEPPPRDYEQYFGPGTRLTVT.